This TCR beta chain was recorded in a study of T cell responses to AZD1222 COVID-19 vaccine. Study results and limitations: Baseline seropositivity characterized only a handful of AZD1222 recipients. It was only after the peak T cell response that any repertoires were sampled. Reports say nearly half of spike-specific TCRs go after unmutated variant regions.

Trimming shortened V by 3 bases and J by 6 bases, and 9 bases separated the two germline ends. Germline lookup yields CDR1 LNHDA and CDR2 SQIVND (reference sequence). The CDR3 is 13 residues long. Generated by immunoSEQ multiplex PCR, the TCRdb table keeps only in-frame clones and is missing some. Of around 120,000 clones in the sample, roughly 82% were seen once. A note on this clone: Its antigen remains unidentified.

The V call is TRBV19, the J call TRBJ2-1; the D gene is possibly TRBD2 (6 bases). The sample here was peripheral blood, taken 28 days after the second AZD1222 dose. The receptor was derived from an adult who received the AZD1222 COVID-19 vaccine. CDR3: CASSITGGNEQFF. CDR3 nucleotide sequence: TGTGCCAGTAGTATCACCGGGGGCAATGAGCAGTTCTTC. Together with reference TRBV19 and TRBJ2-1, the CDR3 gives the full variable domain: DGGITQSPKYLFRKEGQNVTLSCEQNLNHDAMYWYRQDPGQGLRLIYYSQIVNDFQKGDIAEGYSVSREKKESFPLTVTSAQKNPTAFYLCASSITGGNEQFFGPGTRLTVL.